The next 26 T cell receptor beta chains were all read from a single sample in a study of blood T cells in healthy people across ages (dated by TCRdb to between 2015 and 2017). Library preparation was by 5' RACE. The second PCR ran for roughly 7 to 11 cycles and used a J-beta primer mix along with a sample-barcoded 5' primer. Using fastp at Q25 and MiXCR, TCRdb reprocessed the public reads and kept productive beta chains. CDR3 protein duplicates are merged, each entry listing the most common genes and DNA. The sample includes 1,800,000 or so distinct CDR3 sequences, with approximately 39% observed a single time. 20% to 25% of the sample is held by the ten biggest clonotypes. Material for sequencing was blood. Source of these receptors: a human donor in good health.

J is TRBJ1-2 and V is TRBV10-3; TRBD1 is a possible D gene (6 bases). V lost 5 bases to trimming and J lost 4 bases, with 17 bases between them. CDR3 size: 15 residues. Per the germline V gene, CDR1 is ENHRY and CDR2 is SYGVKD. The CDR3 loop is CAISPYRASRYGYTF. CDR3 nucleotide sequence: TGTGCCATCAGTCCTTACAGGGCATCCCGCTATGGCTACACCTTC.

This clonotype was detected a few times. This chain uses TRBV6-4 with TRBJ2-7; unclear D gene. The CDR3 is 10 residues long. Per germline, CDR1 MRHNA and CDR2 SNTAGT. The ends were cut back, 7 bases at V and 3 bases at J, with 4 bases in the middle. The CDR3 protein is CASTYYEQYF. The CDR3 DNA reads as TGTGCCAGCACCTACTACGAGCAGTACTTC.

The chain uses TRBV5-6 and TRBJ1-1; no firm D call. The germline V gene has CDR1 SGHDT and CDR2 YYEEEE. V dropped 4 bases and J dropped 4 bases, with 17 bases sitting between them. The CDR3 has 15 amino acids. Written as DNA, the CDR3 is TGTGCCAGCAGCCCGGAAGCCGCCCCGGGCACTGAAGCTTTCTTT. Translation gives CASSPEAAPGTEAFF.

The CDR3 sequence: CASKESGGAANEQFF. Written as DNA, the CDR3 is TGTGCCAGCAAAGAAAGCGGGGGGGCCGCCAATGAGCAGTTCTTC. The rearrangement links TRBV6-4 to TRBJ2-1; 10 positions match TRBD2. The CDR3 loop spans 15 amino acids. The V and J ends lost 7 bases and 6 bases, in that order; junction bases with no gene match: 9. Germline V gene lookup returns CDR1 MRHNA and CDR2 SNTAGT.

The rearrangement uses TRBV19 and TRBJ1-1, with 8 bases identical to TRBD1. Germline loops: CDR1 LNHDA, CDR2 SQIVND (reference sequence). V gave up 8 bases and J gave up 4 bases; unmatched junction bases: 6. This CDR3 has 13 amino acids. In DNA form, the CDR3 reads TGTGCCAGTTCGGACAGGGTTCGCACTGAAGCTTTCTTT. This encodes CASSDRVRTEAFF.

The chain recombines TRBV11-2 with TRBJ2-7, with D perhaps matching TRBD2 (5 bases). Trimming removed 0 bases from V and 6 bases from J, with 18 bases in between. The CDR3 is 16 residues long. Germline CDR1 SGHAT, CDR2 FQNNGV. The chain's CDR3 is CASSLDPPSRAGEQYF. The CDR3 coding sequence is TGTGCCAGCAGCTTAGATCCGCCTTCGAGGGCCGGCGAGCAGTACTTC.

This clonotype was observed a few times. J is TRBJ1-2 and V is TRBV6-1; 9 nucleotides line up with TRBD1. V shed 5 bases, J shed 6 bases, and the junction held 13 bases outside the gene matches. The germline CDR1 and CDR2 sequences are MNHNS and SASEGT. The CDR3 loop spans 16 amino acids. The CDR3 reads CASSPPGQGGSHGYTF. The CDR3 nucleotides read TGTGCCAGCAGTCCCCCGGGACAGGGTGGTTCGCATGGCTACACCTTC.

The chain couples TRBV20-1 to TRBJ1-4; D gene ambiguous. V lost 1 base to trimming and J lost 5 bases, with 17 bases between them. This CDR3 has 16 amino acids. Germline lookup yields CDR1 DFQATT and CDR2 SNEGSKA (reference sequence). This chain's CDR3 is CSARVGFGQINEKLFF. The DNA for the CDR3 is TGCAGTGCTAGAGTGGGTTTCGGGCAGATAAATGAAAAACTGTTTTTT.

The genes are TRBV7-9 and TRBJ2-3, with D tentatively TRBD1 (6 bases). Trimming took 4 bases from V and 4 from J, leaving 15 bases between them. The germline V gene has CDR1 SEHNR and CDR2 FQNEAQ (reference sequence). This CDR3 spans 15 amino acids. The DNA of the CDR3 is TGTGCCAGCAGCTGGCGGGCAGGGGATTCAGATACGCAGTATTTT. Encoded protein: CASSWRAGDSDTQYF.

This chain connects TRBV7-2 to TRBJ2-1, with 14 bases identical to TRBD2. The germline gives CDR1 SGHTA, CDR2 FQGNSA. V lost 5 bases to trimming and J lost 13 bases; unmatched junction nucleotides: 7. The length of the CDR3 is 14 residues. CDR3: CASSQTSGGGTQFF. In DNA form, the CDR3 reads TGTGCCAGCAGCCAGACTAGCGGGGGGGGGACCCAGTTCTTC.

In this sample, this clonotype turned up a few times. The gene calls are TRBV24-1 and TRBJ2-1; 10 bases agree with TRBD1. CDR3 length equals 17 residues. Germline loops: CDR1 KGHDR, CDR2 SFDVKD. Losses at the gene ends were 4 bases for V and 4 bases for J; bases not matched to a gene: 9. Written as DNA, the CDR3 is TGTGCCACCAGTGACGCCCTGACAGGGGGCTTTTACAATGAGCAGTTCTTC. Translation gives CATSDALTGGFYNEQFF.

The sample holds a few counts of this clonotype. The chain carries TRBV29-1 and TRBJ2-5; tentatively, D is TRBD1 or TRBD2 (6 bases each). The length of the CDR3 is 15 residues. Germline loops: CDR1 SQVTM, CDR2 ANQGSEA. V was shortened by 4 bases and J by 1 base, with 16 bases between the two germline ends. In DNA, the CDR3 is TGCAGCGTTGCCATCGGGGGCAGGGGCCAAGAGACCCAGTACTTC. It encodes CSVAIGGRGQETQYF.

This clonotype was found once. The chain has TRBV7-9 and TRBJ1-1, with 8 positions matching TRBD1. Germline V gene data show CDR1 as SEHNR and CDR2 as FQNEAQ (reference sequence). The length of the CDR3 is 16 residues. The V segment lost 6 bases and the J segment 0 bases; nucleotides outside the gene matches: 9. CDR3 region: CASSSPLGQVNTEAFF. The CDR3 DNA is TGTGCCAGCAGTTCCCCCTTGGGACAGGTGAACACTGAAGCTTTCTTT.

The V gene is TRBV29-1, the J gene TRBJ2-1, with a tentative D call TRBD2 (6 bases). Germline V CDR1 and CDR2: SQVTM, ANQGSEA. The CDR3 extends over 13 amino acids. V dropped 5 bases and J dropped 12 bases, with 20 bases sitting between them. The CDR3 DNA reads TGCAGCGTTCGGGGAGGCGACAGCGGTGGGCAGTTCTTC. Its protein product is CSVRGGDSGGQFF.

In this sample, this clonotype turned up once. The junction departs from the called germline gene at one end, perhaps through a read error. V usage is TRBV2 and J usage is TRBJ1-2; the D gene is possibly TRBD1 (5 bases). Germline assignment: CDR1 SNHLY and CDR2 FYNNEI. The CDR3 extends over 13 amino acids. The CDR3 DNA sequence: TGTGCCGTACAGGAACCCCGGGACTATAGCTACACCTTC. Protein: CAVQEPRDYSYTF.

The V and J genes are TRBV4-3 and TRBJ1-1, with D maybe TRBD1 (6 bases). The CDR3 contains 14 residues. Trimming removed 4 bases from V and 6 bases from J, with 15 bases in between. Germline CDR1 LGHNA, CDR2 YSLEER. CDR3 in DNA: TGCGCCAGCAGCCCCATCAGGGGCCTCGCTGAAGCTTTCTTT. This encodes CASSPIRGLAEAFF.

The table lists this clonotype with a few counts. This chain uses TRBV29-1 with TRBJ2-1, with 10 bases fitting TRBD1. With 2 bases clipped from V and 5 bases from J, the junction kept 6 bases outside the gene matches. This CDR3 has 15 residues. The germline gives CDR1 SQVTM, CDR2 ANQGSEA. Here the CDR3 DNA reads TGCAGCGTTGAAAGGGGGACAGGGGCGGACAATGAGCAGTTCTTC. Amino acids: CSVERGTGADNEQFF.

This chain links TRBV27 with TRBJ1-2; TRBD1 agrees at 9 bases. This CDR3 region has 15 residues. Germline CDR1 MNHEY, CDR2 SMNVEV (reference sequence). With 4 bases clipped from V and 5 bases from J, the junction kept 8 bases outside the gene matches. The CDR3 is CASSYRTGGLYGYTF. CDR3 DNA: TGTGCCAGCAGTTACCGAACAGGGGGCTTGTATGGCTACACCTTC.

This clonotype has a handful of counts. The V and J genes are TRBV20-1 and TRBJ2-1; no clear D gene. The germline gives CDR1 DFQATT, CDR2 SNEGSKA (reference sequence). Between the trimmed V and J ends, which lost 2 bases and 8 bases, there was a span of 13 bases. The CDR3 has 13 residues. The CDR3 DNA follows: TGCAGTGCTAGACACCTCGTCCTGTATGAGCAGTTCTTC. Protein product: CSARHLVLYEQFF.

The gene calls are TRBV9 and TRBJ2-3, with 9 nucleotides matching TRBD1. The CDR3 runs 15 residues. Germline lookup yields CDR1 SGDLS and CDR2 YYNGEE. The V segment lost 5 bases and the J segment 0 bases; nucleotides outside the gene matches: 4. CDR3 region: CASRGTGLSTDTQYF. Here the CDR3 DNA reads TGTGCCAGCAGGGGGACAGGGCTAAGCACAGATACGCAGTATTTT.

In the case of this clonotype: This sequence may be a read error, since a much larger clone differs from it by one base. The rearrangement joins TRBV7-9 to TRBJ2-6, with 10 bases matching TRBD1. Germline assignment: CDR1 SEHNR and CDR2 FQNEAQ (reference sequence). The CDR3 has 14 amino acids. DNA of the CDR3: TGTGCCAGCAGCTCCGGGACAGGGGCCAACGTCCGGACTTTC. The encoded protein is CASSSGTGANVRTF.

The genes are TRBV9 and TRBJ2-4, with D maybe TRBD1 (6 bases). Matching the DNA end better, TRBJ2-5 makes the J call doubtful. The CDR3 consists of 15 residues. The germline V gene has CDR1 SGDLS and CDR2 YYNGEE. DNA of the CDR3: TGTGCCAGCAGCGTAGCTAGGGGGAGTGGAAAGACCCAGTACTTC. Protein product: CASSVARGSGKTQYF.

V and J are TRBV29-1 and TRBJ1-1; D unresolved. The CDR3 length is 13 residues. Per the germline V gene, CDR1 is SQVTM and CDR2 is ANQGSEA. The V end lost 7 bases, the J end lost 0 bases, and 12 bases lay between the germline ends. In DNA form, the CDR3 reads TGCAGCGCTAGGACGGCCATGAACACTGAAGCTTTCTTT. This gives the protein CSARTAMNTEAFF.

This clonotype has more than one count but fewer than ten. The chain couples TRBV4-1 to TRBJ2-1; TRBD1 might be the D (5 bases). Germline V gene lookup returns CDR1 MGHRA and CDR2 YSYEKL. Between the trimmed V and J ends, which lost 3 bases and 3 bases, there was a span of 15 bases. This CDR3 comprises 16 residues. CDR3 nucleotides: TGCGCCAGCAGCCAGGGGCTAGGGGAACGCTACAATGAGCAGTTCTTC. Translating it yields CASSQGLGERYNEQFF.

The chain is built from TRBV4-2 and TRBJ1-4; 7 nucleotides line up with TRBD1. Germline CDR1 and CDR2: LGHNA and YNFKEQ. The CDR3 is 14 residues long. Trimming removed 0 bases from V and 8 bases from J; junction bases left unmatched: 3. In DNA form, the CDR3 reads TGTGCCAGCAGCCAAGATCCAGGGGGAGAAAAACTGTTTTTT. Translating it yields CASSQDPGGEKLFF.

The chain carries TRBV5-1 and TRBJ2-7; TRBD1 agrees at 8 bases. CDR3 size: 17 residues. Germline CDR1 SGHRS, CDR2 YFSETQ. With 3 bases clipped from V and 1 base from J, the junction kept 12 bases outside the gene matches. The DNA of the CDR3 is TGCGCCAGCAGCTCAAGGACAGGGTTCATTGGATCCTACGAGCAGTACTTC. Translation gives CASSSRTGFIGSYEQYF.